This TCR beta chain came from a study of chemoradiotherapy in HPV16-positive cancers. Samples were taken several times over chemoradiotherapy. To note about this clone: Its antigen is not identified.

Profiling relied on immunoSEQ multiplex PCR, and the TCRdb table lists in-frame clones only, not all of them. The table has more than 7,500 clones, just over 75% seen once. The CDR3 has 15 residues. The V gene lost 6 bases and the J gene lost 6 bases, with 20 bases spanning the gap. Study-wide points: The functional HPV-specific definition rests on just a couple of HPV16-positive patients. Candidate HPV-specific clones and E7-related TCR motifs grew in tumor during treatment. For HPV16-positive patients, expanding HPV-responsive T cells associated with longer recurrence-free survival.

This sequence was found in a human donor with HPV-associated anogenital cancer. Collection of the sample occurred from a patient who underwent chemoradiotherapy. The chain carries TRBV23-1 and TRBJ2-5; D assignment may be TRBD1 or TRBD2 (6 bases each). TRBV23-1 is identified as an open reading frame with a role that is uncertain. Written as DNA, the CDR3 is TGCGCCAGCAGCCACAAGGGGGGACGGGAAAAGACCCAGTACTTC. The encoded protein is CASSHKGGREKTQYF.